A single TCR beta chain is shown here with its context. Its antigen is not known. V was clipped by 8 bases and J by 5 bases; unmatched bases: 12. Germline CDR1 and CDR2: LGHDT and YNNKEL (reference sequence). The CDR3 has 16 residues. These data are taken from a study of T cell responses to AZD1222 COVID-19 vaccine. Looking at the study overall: Whether given at about 4 or about 12 weeks, second doses were pooled. The study's findings and limits: Variant regions that are unmutated are reportedly the target of nearly half of spike-specific TCRs. The peak T cell response came first, and repertoires were sampled only after it.

Assay used: immunoSEQ multiplex PCR; TCRdb lists only in-frame clones, some missing. The data show about 130,000 clones, more than 70% seen once. The sequences come from peripheral blood, collected on day 0 of AZD1222 vaccination. This chain connects TRBV3-1 (or the pseudogene TRBV3-2) to TRBJ1-1; 12 bases align to TRBD1. The clonotype was recovered from an adult in good health. The CDR3 nucleotides read TGTGCCAGCTACTCCCGGGACAGGGGGCCGGGGACTGAAGCTTTCTTT. It encodes CASYSRDRGPGTEAFF.